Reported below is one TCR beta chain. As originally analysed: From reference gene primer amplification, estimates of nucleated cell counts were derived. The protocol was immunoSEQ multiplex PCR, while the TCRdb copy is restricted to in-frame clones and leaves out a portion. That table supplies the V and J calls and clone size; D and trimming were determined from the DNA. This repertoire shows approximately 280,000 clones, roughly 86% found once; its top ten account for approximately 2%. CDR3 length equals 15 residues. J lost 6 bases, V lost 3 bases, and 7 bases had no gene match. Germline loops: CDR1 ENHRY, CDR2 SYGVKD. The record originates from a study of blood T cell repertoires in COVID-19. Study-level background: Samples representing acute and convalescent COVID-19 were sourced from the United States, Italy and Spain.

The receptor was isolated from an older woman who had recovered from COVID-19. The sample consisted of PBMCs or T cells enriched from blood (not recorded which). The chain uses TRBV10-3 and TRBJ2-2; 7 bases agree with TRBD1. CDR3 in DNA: TGTGCCATCAGTGATCTAACAGGGGAGCCCGGGGAGCTGTTTTTT. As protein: CAISDLTGEPGELFF.